The TCR beta chain described here comes from a study of blood T cells in healthy people across ages. Whole-study findings and limits: PBMCs that were unsorted prevented a conclusive naive versus antigen-experienced comparison. With naive T cell percentage, TCR beta diversity showed a strong correlation.

About this clonotype itself: Its antigen is as yet unknown.

Deletions cut 5 bases from V and 9 bases from J, with 14 bases between. The V gene's germline CDR1 is MNHEY and CDR2 SMNVEV (reference sequence). CDR3 size: 13 residues. The use of a sample-barcoded 5' primer and a J-beta primer mix characterized a second PCR of about 7 to 12 cycles. A 12-random-nucleotide template-switch adaptor tagged each cDNA molecule. Each CDR3 protein gets one entry after TCRdb re-called the 5' RACE reads with MiXCR. The sample contains roughly 800,000 distinct CDR3 sequences, 20% to 25% of which appear only once. This sample also appeared in a second study, on T cells of mothers and their children.

The TCR sequence derives from a boy between 5 and 17 years old in good health. The specimen sequenced was blood. The rearrangement joins TRBV27 to TRBJ1-5; D gene uncertain. This chain's CDR3 is CASSDGAFGPQHF. The CDR3 DNA sequence: TGTGCCAGCAGTGACGGCGCCTTCGGGCCCCAGCATTTT.